This T cell receptor (beta chain) emerged from a study of T cell changes during pregnancy in multiple sclerosis. CDR3 size: 13 residues. Germline V CDR1 and CDR2: MRHNA, SNTAGT. The V end was cut by 6 bases, the J end by 8 bases, with 16 bases between. The protocol was immunoSEQ multiplex PCR, while the TCRdb copy is restricted to in-frame clones and leaves out a portion. The table records about 36,000 clones, approximately 90% of them present only once. The chain recombines TRBV6-4 with TRBJ1-2, with a tentative D call TRBD1 (5 bases). This clonotype was sampled from a female donor with multiple sclerosis, enrolled in a pregnancy study. The sample in question was CD8+ T cells from peripheral blood mononuclear cells, obtained in the third trimester of pregnancy. CDR3: CASRGSGSRGYTF. The CDR3 DNA follows: TGTGCCAGCAGGGGATCAGGGTCCCGGGGCTACACCTTC.